This is a list of T cell receptor beta chains from one sample in a study of CD8+CD57+ T cells in acquired aplastic anemia. MiXCR, applied by TCRdb to the reads, yields one record per CDR3 protein. The table shows 180,000 or so distinct CDR3 sequences, with roughly half occurring only once. The sample taken for sequencing was sorted CD4+, CD8+, or CD8+CD57+ T cells (not recorded which) from PBMCs. All receptors derive from a human donor in good health. Each CDR3 is given with its conserved first and last residue. Fields, in order: V gene, clone size, D gene, J gene, CDR3 protein, CDR3 DNA. The D gene is left open where the match is weak. Size is stated for part of the rows, as once, few or many counts, or as a class when the clone is expanded.

>TRBV19|-|TRBD1|TRBJ2-7
CATPDRTRVYREQYF
TGTGCCACCCCGGACAGGACTCGCGTTTATCGCGAGCAGTACTTC
>TRBV19|-|-|TRBJ2-6
CASSNGANVLTF
TGTGCCAGTAGTAATGGGGCCAACGTCCTGACTTTC
>TRBV28|-|-|TRBJ2-1
CASSFRGRGLSYNEQFF
TGTGCCAGCAGTTTTAGGGGGCGGGGGCTCTCCTACAATGAGCAGTTCTTC
>TRBV30|-|-|TRBJ2-5
CAWSLQVGETQYF
TGTGCCTGGAGTTTGCAGGTCGGAGAGACCCAGTACTTC
>TRBV18|-|TRBD1|TRBJ2-5
CASSPPGTGDQTQYF
TGTGCCAGCTCACCCCCCGGGACAGGGGACCAGACCCAGTACTTC
>TRBV2|many|-|TRBJ2-7
CAGRRIYEQYF
TGTGCCGGCAGACGGATCTACGAGCAGTACTTC
>TRBV4-1|many|-|TRBJ2-7
CASSQGGASYEQYF
TGCGCCAGCAGCCAAGGGGGAGCGAGCTACGAGCAGTACTTC
>TRBV7-2|-|-|TRBJ2-5
CASSTRGSNQPQYF
TGTGCCAGCAGCACGAGGGGGAGCAATCAGCCCCAGTACTTC
>TRBV2|-|-|TRBJ1-3
CASSVGSGSGNTIYF
TGTGCCAGCAGTGTTGGGTCAGGATCTGGAAACACCATATATTTT
>TRBV19|-|-|TRBJ2-1
CASEKGSSYNEQFF
TGTGCCAGCGAAAAAGGGAGCTCCTACAATGAGCAGTTCTTC
>TRBV19|-|TRBD2|TRBJ2-1
CASSNSGDSNEQFF
TGTGCCAGTAGTAATAGCGGGGATAGCAATGAGCAGTTCTTC
>TRBV10-1|many|TRBD1|TRBJ1-2
CANPRRGHGYTF
TGCGCCAACCCGCGGAGGGGGCATGGCTACACCTTC
>TRBV15|few|-|TRBJ1-5
CATSRDGGRSNQPQHF
TGTGCCACCAGCAGAGACGGCGGGCGTAGCAATCAGCCCCAGCATTTT
>TRBV24-1|-|-|TRBJ1-3
CATSTGRSGNTIYF
TGTGCCACCAGCACAGGGAGGTCTGGAAACACCATATATTTT
>TRBV2|few|-|TRBJ1-1
CASSEGRLNTEAFF
TGTGCCAGCAGTGAAGGCAGACTGAACACTGAAGCTTTCTTT
>TRBV19|many|-|TRBJ2-7
CASSIREGTSPYEQYF
TGTGCCAGTAGTATAAGGGAAGGGACCTCCCCCTACGAGCAGTACTTC
>TRBV24-1|few|TRBD1|TRBJ2-7
CATSDSTGGMDEQYF
TGTGCCACCAGTGATTCGACAGGGGGCATGGACGAGCAGTACTTC
>TRBV11-1|-|-|TRBJ2-3
CASSVEAGSGITDTQYF
TGTGCCAGCAGCGTTGAGGCTGGTAGCGGAATCACAGATACGCAGTATTTT
>TRBV2|-|-|TRBJ1-1
CASSEIRGTEAFF
TGTGCCAGCAGTGAGATCAGGGGCACTGAAGCTTTCTTT